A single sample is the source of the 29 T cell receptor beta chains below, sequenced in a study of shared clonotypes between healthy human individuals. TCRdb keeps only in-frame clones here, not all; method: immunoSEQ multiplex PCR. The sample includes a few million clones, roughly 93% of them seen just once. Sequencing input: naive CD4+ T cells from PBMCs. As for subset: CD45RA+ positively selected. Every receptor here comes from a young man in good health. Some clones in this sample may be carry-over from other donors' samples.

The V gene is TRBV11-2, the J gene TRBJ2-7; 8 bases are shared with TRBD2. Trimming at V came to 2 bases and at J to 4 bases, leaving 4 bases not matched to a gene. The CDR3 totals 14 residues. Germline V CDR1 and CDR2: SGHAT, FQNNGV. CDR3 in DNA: TGTGCCAGCAGCTTACCGGGAGGGCAGTACGAGCAGTACTTC. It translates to CASSLPGGQYEQYF. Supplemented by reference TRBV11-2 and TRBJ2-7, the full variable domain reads EAGVAQSPRYKIIEKRQSVAFWCNPISGHATLYWYQQILGQGPKLLIQFQNNGVVDDSQLPKDRFSAERLKGVDSTLKIQPAKLEDSAVYLCASSLPGGQYEQYFGPGTRLTVT.

Written as DNA, the CDR3 is TGTGCCAGCATGCCAGGGGGACAATATGGCTACACCTTC. This translates into CASMPGGQYGYTF. This chain connects TRBV28 to TRBJ1-2; 7 bases agree with TRBD1. Germline V lookup: CDR1 MDHEN, CDR2 SYDVKM. The junction had 7 bases not matched to a gene; V was cut back by 7 bases and J by 5 bases. This CDR3 region has 13 residues.

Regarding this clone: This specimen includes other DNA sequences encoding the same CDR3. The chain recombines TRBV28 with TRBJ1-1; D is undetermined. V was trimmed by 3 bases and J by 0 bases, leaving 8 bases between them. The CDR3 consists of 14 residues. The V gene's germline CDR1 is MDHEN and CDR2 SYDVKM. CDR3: CASSLSQMNTEAFF. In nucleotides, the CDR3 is TGTGCCAGCAGTTTGTCGCAGATGAACACTGAAGCTTTCTTT.

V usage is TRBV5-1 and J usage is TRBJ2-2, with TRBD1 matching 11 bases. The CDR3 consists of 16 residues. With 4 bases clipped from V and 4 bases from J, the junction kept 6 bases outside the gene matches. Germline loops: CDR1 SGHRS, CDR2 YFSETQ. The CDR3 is CASSPGQGAVTGELFF. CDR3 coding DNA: TGCGCCAGCAGCCCCGGACAGGGGGCTGTCACCGGGGAGCTGTTTTTT. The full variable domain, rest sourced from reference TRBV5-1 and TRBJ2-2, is KAGVTQTPRYLIKTRGQQVTLSCSPISGHRSVSWYQQTPGQGLQFLFEYFSETQRNKGNFPGRFSGRQFSNSRSEMNVSTLELGDSALYLCASSPGQGAVTGELFFGEGSRLTVL.

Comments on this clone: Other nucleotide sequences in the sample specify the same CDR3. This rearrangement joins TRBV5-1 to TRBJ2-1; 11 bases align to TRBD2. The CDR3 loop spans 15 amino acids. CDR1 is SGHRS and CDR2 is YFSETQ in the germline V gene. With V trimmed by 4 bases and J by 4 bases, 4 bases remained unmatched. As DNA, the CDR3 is TGCGCCAGCAGCGCCGGACTAGCGGGTTACAATGAGCAGTTCTTC. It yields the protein CASSAGLAGYNEQFF.

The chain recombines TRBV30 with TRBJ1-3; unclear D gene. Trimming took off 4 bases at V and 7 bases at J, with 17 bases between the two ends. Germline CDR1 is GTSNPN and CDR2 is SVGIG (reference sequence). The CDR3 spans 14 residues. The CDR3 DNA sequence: TGTGCCTGGACCAGGACGGGATCGAGGAACACCATATATTTT. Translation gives CAWTRTGSRNTIYF.

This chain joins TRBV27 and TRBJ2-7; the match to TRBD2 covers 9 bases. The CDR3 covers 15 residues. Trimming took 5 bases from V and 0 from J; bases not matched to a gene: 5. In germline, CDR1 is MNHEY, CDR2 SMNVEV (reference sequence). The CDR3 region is CASSRTSVGSYEQYF. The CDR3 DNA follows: TGTGCCAGCAGTCGGACTAGCGTGGGCTCCTACGAGCAGTACTTC.

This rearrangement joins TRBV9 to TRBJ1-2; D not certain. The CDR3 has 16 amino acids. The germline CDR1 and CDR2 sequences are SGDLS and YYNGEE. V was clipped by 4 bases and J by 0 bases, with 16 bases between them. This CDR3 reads CASSSYGANPNYGYTF. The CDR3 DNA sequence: TGTGCCAGCAGCTCCTACGGCGCGAATCCTAACTATGGCTACACCTTC.

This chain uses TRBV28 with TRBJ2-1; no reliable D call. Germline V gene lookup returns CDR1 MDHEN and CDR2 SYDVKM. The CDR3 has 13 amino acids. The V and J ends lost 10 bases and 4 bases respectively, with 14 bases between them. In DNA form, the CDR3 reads TGTGCCACCAACAACGATGGGTACAATGAGCAGTTCTTC. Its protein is CATNNDGYNEQFF.

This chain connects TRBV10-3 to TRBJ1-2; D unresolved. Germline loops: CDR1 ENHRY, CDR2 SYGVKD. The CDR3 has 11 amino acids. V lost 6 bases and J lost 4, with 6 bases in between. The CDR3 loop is CAIRRSYGYTF. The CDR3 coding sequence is TGTGCCATCAGACGGAGCTATGGCTACACCTTC.

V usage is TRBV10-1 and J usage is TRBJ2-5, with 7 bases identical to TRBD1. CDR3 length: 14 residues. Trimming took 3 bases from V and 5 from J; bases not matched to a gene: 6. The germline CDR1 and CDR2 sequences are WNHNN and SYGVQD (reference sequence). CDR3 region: CASSESGGSETQYF. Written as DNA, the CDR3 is TGCGCCAGCAGTGAATCAGGGGGAAGTGAGACCCAGTACTTC.

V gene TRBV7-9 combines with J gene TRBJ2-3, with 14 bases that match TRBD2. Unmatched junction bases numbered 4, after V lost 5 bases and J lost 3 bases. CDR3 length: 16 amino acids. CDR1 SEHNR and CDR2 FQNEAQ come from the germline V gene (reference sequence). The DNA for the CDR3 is TGTGCCAGCAGCAGGGGACTAGCGGGAGAAACAGATACGCAGTATTTT. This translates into CASSRGLAGETDTQYF. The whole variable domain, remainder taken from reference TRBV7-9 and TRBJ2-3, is DTGVSQNPRHKITKRGQNVTFRCDPISEHNRLYWYRQTLGQGPEFLTYFQNEAQLEKSRLLSDRFSAERPKGSFSTLEIQRTEQGDSAMYLCASSRGLAGETDTQYFGPGTRLTVL.

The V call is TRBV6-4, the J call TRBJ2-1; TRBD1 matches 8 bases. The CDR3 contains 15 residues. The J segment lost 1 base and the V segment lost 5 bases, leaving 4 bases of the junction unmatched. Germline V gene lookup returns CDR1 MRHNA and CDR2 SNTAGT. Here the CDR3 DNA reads TGTGCCAGCAGTTATGACAGGGGATCCTACAATGAGCAGTTCTTC. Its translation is CASSYDRGSYNEQFF.

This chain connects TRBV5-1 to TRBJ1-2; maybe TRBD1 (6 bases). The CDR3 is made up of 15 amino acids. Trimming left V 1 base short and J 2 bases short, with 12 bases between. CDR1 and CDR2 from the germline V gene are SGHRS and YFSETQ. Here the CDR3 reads CASSLRPGANYGYTF. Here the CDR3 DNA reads TGCGCCAGCAGCTTGCGTCCAGGGGCCAACTATGGCTACACCTTC.

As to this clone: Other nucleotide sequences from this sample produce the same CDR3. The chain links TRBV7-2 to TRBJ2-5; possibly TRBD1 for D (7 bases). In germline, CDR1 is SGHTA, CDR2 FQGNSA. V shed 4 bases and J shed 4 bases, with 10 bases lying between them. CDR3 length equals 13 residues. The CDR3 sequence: CASSYRGGETQYF. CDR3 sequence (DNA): TGTGCCAGCAGCTACAGGGGAGGAGAGACCCAGTACTTC. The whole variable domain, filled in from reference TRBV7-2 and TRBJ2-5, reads GAGVSQSPSNKVTEKGKDVELRCDPISGHTALYWYRQSLGQGLEFLIYFQGNSAPDKSGLPSDRFSAERTGGSVSTLTIQRTQQEDSAVYLCASSYRGGETQYFGPGTRLLVL.

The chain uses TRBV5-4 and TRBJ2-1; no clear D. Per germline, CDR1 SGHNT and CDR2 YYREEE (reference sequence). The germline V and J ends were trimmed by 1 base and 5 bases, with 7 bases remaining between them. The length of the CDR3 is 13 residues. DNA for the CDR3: TGTGCCAGCAGCTTGCTTAGGGACAATGAGCAGTTCTTC. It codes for CASSLLRDNEQFF.

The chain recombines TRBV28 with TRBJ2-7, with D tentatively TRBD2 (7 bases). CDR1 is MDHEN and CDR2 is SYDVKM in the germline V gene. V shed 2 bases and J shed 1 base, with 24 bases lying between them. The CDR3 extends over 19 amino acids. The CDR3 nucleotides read TGTGCCAGCAGTTTAGGGAGGGGGATACTGAGTGGGCGGTCCTACGAGCAGTACTTC. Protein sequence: CASSLGRGILSGRSYEQYF.

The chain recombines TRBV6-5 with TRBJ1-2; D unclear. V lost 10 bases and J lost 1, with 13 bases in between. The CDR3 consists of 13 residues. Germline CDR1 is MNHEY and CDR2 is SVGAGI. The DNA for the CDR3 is TGTGCCACCCACACACCCAATAACTATGGCTACACCTTC. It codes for CATHTPNNYGYTF.

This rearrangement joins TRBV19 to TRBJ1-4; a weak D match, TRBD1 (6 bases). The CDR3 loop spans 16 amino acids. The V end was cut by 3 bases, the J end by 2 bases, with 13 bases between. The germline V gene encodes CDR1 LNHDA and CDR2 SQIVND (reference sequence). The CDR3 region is CASSITRTATNEKLFF. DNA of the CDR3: TGTGCCAGTAGTATCACCCGGACAGCCACTAATGAAAAACTGTTTTTT.

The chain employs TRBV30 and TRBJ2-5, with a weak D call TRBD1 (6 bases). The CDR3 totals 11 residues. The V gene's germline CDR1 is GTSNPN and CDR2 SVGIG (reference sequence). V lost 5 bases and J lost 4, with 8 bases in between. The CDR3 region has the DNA TGTGCCTGGGGGACACGAGAGACCCAGTACTTC. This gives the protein CAWGTRETQYF.

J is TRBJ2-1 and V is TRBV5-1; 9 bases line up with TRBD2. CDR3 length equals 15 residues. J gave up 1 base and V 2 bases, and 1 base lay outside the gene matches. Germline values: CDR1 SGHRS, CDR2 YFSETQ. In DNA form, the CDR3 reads TGCGCCAGCAGCTTCGCGGGAGGGTCCTACAATGAGCAGTTCTTC. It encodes CASSFAGGSYNEQFF.

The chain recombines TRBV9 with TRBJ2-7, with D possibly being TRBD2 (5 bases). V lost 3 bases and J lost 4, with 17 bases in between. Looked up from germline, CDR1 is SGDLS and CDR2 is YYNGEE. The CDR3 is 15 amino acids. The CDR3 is CASSADLVGDYEQYF. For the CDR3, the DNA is TGTGCCAGCAGCGCGGACTTAGTAGGCGATTACGAGCAGTACTTC.

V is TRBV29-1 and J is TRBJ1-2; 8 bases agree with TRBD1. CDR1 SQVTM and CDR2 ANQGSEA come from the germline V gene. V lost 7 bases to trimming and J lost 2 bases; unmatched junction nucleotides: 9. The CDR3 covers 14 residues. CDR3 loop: CSAVPGQGNYGYTF. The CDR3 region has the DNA TGCAGCGCCGTCCCCGGACAGGGCAACTATGGCTACACCTTC. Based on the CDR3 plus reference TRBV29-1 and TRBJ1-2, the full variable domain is SAVISQKPSRDICQRGTSLTIQCQVDSQVTMMFWYRQQPGQSLTLIATANQGSEATYESGFVIDKFPISRPNLTFSTLTVSNMSPEDSSIYLCSAVPGQGNYGYTFGSGTRLTVV.

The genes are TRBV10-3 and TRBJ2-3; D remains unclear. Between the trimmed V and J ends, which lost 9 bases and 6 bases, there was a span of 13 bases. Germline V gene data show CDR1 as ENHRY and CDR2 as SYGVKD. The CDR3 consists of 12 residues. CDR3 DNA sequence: TGTGCCATAAGCAAGAAAATGGATACGCAGTATTTT. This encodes CAISKKMDTQYF.

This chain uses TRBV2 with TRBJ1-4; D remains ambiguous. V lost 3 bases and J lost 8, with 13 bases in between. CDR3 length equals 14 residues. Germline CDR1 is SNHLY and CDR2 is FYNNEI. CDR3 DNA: TGTGCCAGCAGTGACGGCCAACCGGGGGAAAAACTGTTTTTT. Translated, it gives CASSDGQPGEKLFF.

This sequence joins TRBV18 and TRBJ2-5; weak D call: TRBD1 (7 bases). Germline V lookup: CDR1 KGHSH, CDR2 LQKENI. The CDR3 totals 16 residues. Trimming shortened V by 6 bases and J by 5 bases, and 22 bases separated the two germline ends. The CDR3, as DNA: TGTGCCAGCTCGGACTATTACAGGGGCCTAACGGAGACCCAGTACTTC. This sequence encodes CASSDYYRGLTETQYF. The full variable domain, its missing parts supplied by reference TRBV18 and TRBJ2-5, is NAGVMQNPRHLVRRRGQEARLRCSPMKGHSHVYWYRQLPEEGLKFMVYLQKENIIDESGMPKERFSAEFPKEGPSILRIQQVVRGDSAAYFCASSDYYRGLTETQYFGPGTRLLVL.

The CDR3 DNA is TGTGCCAGCAGTTTCGGTAGCGGCCGTGAGGGGGATACGCAGTATTTT. Translating gives CASSFGSGREGDTQYF. The chain employs TRBV28 and TRBJ2-3, with D tentatively TRBD2 (6 bases). This CDR3 is 16 amino acids long. Deletions cut 3 bases from V and 6 bases from J, with 19 bases between. Per the germline V gene, CDR1 is MDHEN and CDR2 is SYDVKM.

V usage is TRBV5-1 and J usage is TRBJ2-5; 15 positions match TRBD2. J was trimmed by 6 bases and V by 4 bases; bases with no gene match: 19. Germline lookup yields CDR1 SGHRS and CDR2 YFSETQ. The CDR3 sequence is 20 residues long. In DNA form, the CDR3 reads TGCGCCAGCAGCCCCGCCCCGGGACTAGCGGGAGGTCTAGGTCGGAAGACCCAGTACTTC. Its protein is CASSPAPGLAGGLGRKTQYF.

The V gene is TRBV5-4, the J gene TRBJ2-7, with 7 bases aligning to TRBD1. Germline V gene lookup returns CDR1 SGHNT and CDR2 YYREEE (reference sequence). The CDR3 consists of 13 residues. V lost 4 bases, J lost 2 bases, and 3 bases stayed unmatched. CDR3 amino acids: CASSPGQTYEQYF. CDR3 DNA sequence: TGTGCCAGCAGCCCGGGACAGACCTACGAGCAGTACTTC.